The 6 T cell receptor beta chains given below trace back to one sample, sequenced in a study of cytotoxic CD8 clonotypes in ibrutinib-treated CLL. Sequencing used immunoSEQ multiplex PCR; TCRdb keeps in-frame clones, though not all of them. The sample comprises more than 50,000 clones, 57% of which are singletons, and about 14% rests with the top ten. The sample consisted of PBMCs, taken after 12 months of ibrutinib treatment. The receptor source for this set is a human donor with chronic lymphocytic leukemia.

CDR3 amino acids: CASSAFSARAREAFF. As DNA, the CDR3 is TGTGCCAGCAGCGCCTTCTCGGCCAGGGCGCGTGAAGCTTTCTTT. V is TRBV7-8 and J is TRBJ1-1; maybe TRBD1 (5 bases). V was clipped by 5 bases and J by 7 bases, with 20 bases between them. In germline, CDR1 is SGHVS, CDR2 FQNEAQ. CDR3 size: 15 residues.

This clone was seen more than once but under ten times. This sequence joins TRBV5-4 and TRBJ2-2; unclear D gene. Trimming removed 2 bases from V and 4 bases from J, with 6 bases in between. CDR1 is SGHNT and CDR2 is YYREEE in the germline V gene (reference sequence). The CDR3 length is 13 residues. CDR3 sequence reads: CASSLGPTGELFF. The CDR3, as DNA: TGTGCCAGCAGCTTAGGCCCCACCGGGGAGCTGTTTTTT. Using reference TRBV5-4 and TRBJ2-2 for the parts outside the CDR3, the full variable domain is ETGVTQSPTHLIKTRGQQVTLRCSSQSGHNTVSWYQQALGQGPQFIFQYYREEENGRGNFPPRFSGLQFPNYSSELNVNALELDDSALYLCASSLGPTGELFFGEGSRLTVL.

This clone has just a few counts. Its ends do not fully match the called genes, so a read error is possible. This chain uses TRBV7-9 with TRBJ1-2; tentatively, D is TRBD1 (5 bases). The CDR3 covers 15 residues. CDR1 and CDR2 (germline): SEHNR, FQNEAQ (reference sequence). The CDR3 loop is CASSSTRVFNDGYTF. The CDR3 DNA sequence: TGTGCCAGCAGCTCTACCAGGGTATTTAACGATGGCTACACCTTC. Full variable domain (rest looked up from reference TRBV7-9 and TRBJ1-2): DTGVSQNPRHKITKRGQNVTFRCDPISEHNRLYWYRQTLGQGPEFLTYFQNEAQLEKSRLLSDRFSAERPKGSFSTLEIQRTEQGDSAMYLCASSSTRVFNDGYTFGSGTRLTVV.

The sample holds many counts of this clone. CDR3 DNA sequence: TGTGCCAGCAGTTACGAATGGCCTACCGGGACAGATACGCAGTATTTT. It codes for CASSYEWPTGTDTQYF. The chain recombines TRBV6-5 with TRBJ2-3; D not resolved. The germline V gene has CDR1 MNHEY and CDR2 SVGAGI. The CDR3 has 16 residues. V was clipped by 2 bases and J by 3 bases, with 15 bases between them.

On this clone itself: The sample carries other DNA sequences with the same CDR3. Here the CDR3 DNA reads TGTGCCAGCAGCTCGCAAGGGAGGGTCTACGAGCAGTACTTC. Protein product: CASSSQGRVYEQYF. The V call is TRBV13, the J call TRBJ2-7; 7 bases line up with TRBD2. Germline V gene data show CDR1 as PRHDT and CDR2 as FYEKMQ (reference sequence). The CDR3 is 14 residues long. Germline trimming cut 4 bases from V and 3 bases from J; bases unmatched to any gene: 6.

This chain joins TRBV7-9 and TRBJ2-1; possible D gene TRBD2, 5 bases. The V and J ends lost 1 base and 8 bases respectively, with 12 bases between them. The germline gives CDR1 SEHNR, CDR2 FQNEAQ (reference sequence). The CDR3 is 14 amino acids. The CDR3 protein is CASSLGLIGDEQFF. CDR3 bases: TGTGCCAGCAGCTTAGGACTAATCGGCGATGAGCAGTTCTTC.